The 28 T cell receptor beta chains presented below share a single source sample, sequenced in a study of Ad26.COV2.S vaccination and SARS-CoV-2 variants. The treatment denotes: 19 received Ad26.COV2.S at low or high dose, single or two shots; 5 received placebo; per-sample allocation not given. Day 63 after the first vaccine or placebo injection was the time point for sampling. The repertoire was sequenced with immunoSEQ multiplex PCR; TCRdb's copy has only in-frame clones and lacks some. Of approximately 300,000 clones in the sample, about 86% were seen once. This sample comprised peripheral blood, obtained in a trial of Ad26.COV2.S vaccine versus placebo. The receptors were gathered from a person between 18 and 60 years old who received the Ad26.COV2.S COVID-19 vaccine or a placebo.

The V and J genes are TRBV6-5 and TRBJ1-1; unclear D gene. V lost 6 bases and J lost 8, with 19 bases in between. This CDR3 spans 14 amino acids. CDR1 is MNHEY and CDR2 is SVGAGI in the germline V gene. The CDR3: CASRMTERYAEAFF. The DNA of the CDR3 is TGTGCCAGCAGGATGACCGAGCGATACGCGGAAGCTTTCTTT.

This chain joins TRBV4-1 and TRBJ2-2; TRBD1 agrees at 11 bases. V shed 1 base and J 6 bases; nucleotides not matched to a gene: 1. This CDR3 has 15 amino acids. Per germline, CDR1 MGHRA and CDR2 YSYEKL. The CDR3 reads CASSQAGQGAGELFF. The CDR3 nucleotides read TGCGCCAGCAGCCAAGCGGGACAGGGGGCCGGGGAGCTGTTTTTT.

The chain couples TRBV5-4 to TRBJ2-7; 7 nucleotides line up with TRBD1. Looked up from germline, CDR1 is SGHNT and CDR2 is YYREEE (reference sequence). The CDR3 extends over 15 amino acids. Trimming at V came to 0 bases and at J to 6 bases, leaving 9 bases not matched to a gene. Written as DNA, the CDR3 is TGTGCCAGCAGCTTGGGGGGGACAGCAAATCGCGAGCAGTACTTC. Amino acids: CASSLGGTANREQYF.

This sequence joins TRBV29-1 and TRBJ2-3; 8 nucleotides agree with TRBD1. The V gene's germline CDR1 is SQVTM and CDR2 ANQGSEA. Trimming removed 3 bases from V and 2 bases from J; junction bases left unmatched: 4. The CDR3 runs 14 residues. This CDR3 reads CSVDPGQVTDTQYF. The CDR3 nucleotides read TGCAGCGTTGATCCGGGACAGGTCACAGATACGCAGTATTTT.

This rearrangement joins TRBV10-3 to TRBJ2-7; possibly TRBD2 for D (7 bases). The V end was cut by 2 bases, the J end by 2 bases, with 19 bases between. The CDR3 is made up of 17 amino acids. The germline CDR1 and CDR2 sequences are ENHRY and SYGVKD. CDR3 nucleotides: TGTGCCATCAGTGAGGTTCAGGGGAGGGGGGCAACCTACGAGCAGTACTTC. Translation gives CAISEVQGRGATYEQYF.

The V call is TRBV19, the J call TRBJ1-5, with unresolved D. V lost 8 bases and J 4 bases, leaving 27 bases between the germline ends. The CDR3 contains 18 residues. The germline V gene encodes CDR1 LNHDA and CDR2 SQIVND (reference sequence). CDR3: CASGSLIFPQLGNQPQHF. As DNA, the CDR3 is TGTGCCAGTGGATCACTAATTTTTCCGCAATTAGGAAATCAGCCCCAGCATTTT. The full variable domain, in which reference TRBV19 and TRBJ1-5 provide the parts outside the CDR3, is DGGITQSPKYLFRKEGQNVTLSCEQNLNHDAMYWYRQDPGQGLRLIYYSQIVNDFQKGDIAEGYSVSREKKESFPLTVTSAQKNPTAFYLCASGSLIFPQLGNQPQHFGDGTRLSIL.

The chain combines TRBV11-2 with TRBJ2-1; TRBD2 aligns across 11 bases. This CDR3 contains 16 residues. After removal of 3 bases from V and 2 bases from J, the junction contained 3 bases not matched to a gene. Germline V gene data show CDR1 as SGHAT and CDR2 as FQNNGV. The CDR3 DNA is TGTGCCAGCAGCTTTGAACTAGCGGGGGCCTACAATGAGCAGTTCTTC. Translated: CASSFELAGAYNEQFF.

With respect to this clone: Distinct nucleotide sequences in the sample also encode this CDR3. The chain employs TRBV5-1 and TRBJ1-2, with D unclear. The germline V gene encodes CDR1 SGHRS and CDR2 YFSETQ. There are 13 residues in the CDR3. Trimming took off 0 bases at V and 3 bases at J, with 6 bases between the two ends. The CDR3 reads CASSLGGDYGYTF. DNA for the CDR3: TGCGCCAGCAGCTTGGGAGGCGACTATGGCTACACCTTC.

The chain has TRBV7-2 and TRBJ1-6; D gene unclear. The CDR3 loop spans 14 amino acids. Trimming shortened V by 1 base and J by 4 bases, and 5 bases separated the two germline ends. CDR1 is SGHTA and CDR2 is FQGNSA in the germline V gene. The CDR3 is CASSLGEYNSPLHF. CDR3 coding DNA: TGTGCCAGCAGCTTAGGGGAATATAATTCACCCCTCCACTTT.

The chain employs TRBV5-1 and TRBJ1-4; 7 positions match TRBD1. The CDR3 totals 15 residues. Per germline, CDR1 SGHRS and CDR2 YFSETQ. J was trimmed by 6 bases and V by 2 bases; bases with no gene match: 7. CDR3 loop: CASSFTQGQYEKLFF. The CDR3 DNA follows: TGCGCCAGCAGCTTTACCCAGGGACAGTATGAAAAACTGTTTTTT.

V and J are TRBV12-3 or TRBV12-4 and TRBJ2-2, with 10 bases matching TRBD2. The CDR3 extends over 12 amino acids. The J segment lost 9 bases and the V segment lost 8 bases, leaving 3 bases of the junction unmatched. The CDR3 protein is CASASGGRELFF. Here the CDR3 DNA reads TGTGCCAGCGCTAGCGGGGGCCGGGAGCTGTTTTTT.

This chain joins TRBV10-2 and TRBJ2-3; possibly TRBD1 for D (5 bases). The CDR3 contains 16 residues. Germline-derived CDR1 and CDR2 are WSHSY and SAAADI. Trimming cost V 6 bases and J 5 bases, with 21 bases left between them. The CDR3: CASSAQGPKSLDTQYF. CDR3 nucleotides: TGCGCCAGCAGCGCTCAGGGCCCTAAGAGCCTAGATACGCAGTATTTT.

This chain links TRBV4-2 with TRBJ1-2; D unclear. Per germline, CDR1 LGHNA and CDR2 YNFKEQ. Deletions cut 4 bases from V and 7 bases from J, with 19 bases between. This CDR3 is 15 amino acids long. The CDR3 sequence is CASSPNTGVVRGYTF. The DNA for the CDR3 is TGTGCCAGCAGCCCGAATACCGGGGTGGTGCGTGGCTACACCTTC.

CDR3 sequence (DNA): TGTGCCACCCGGAAGGGGGCAGATACGCAGTATTTT. Its translation: CATRKGADTQYF. V and J are TRBV19 and TRBJ2-3; D possibly corresponds to TRBD1 (6 bases). The CDR3 contains 12 residues. Trimming pared 10 bases from V and 4 bases from J, leaving 12 bases between. Germline-derived CDR1 and CDR2 are LNHDA and SQIVND (reference sequence).

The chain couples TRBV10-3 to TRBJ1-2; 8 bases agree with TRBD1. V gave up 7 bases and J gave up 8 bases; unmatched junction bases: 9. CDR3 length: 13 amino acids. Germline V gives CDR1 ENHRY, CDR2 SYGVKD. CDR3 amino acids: CAITLDRERGYTF. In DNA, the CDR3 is TGTGCCATCACCTTGGACAGGGAACGCGGCTACACCTTC.

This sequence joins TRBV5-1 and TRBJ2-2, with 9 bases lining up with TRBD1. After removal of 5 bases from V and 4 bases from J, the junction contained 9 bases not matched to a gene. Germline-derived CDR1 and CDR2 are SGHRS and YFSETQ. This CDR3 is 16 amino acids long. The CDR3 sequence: CASRRAGTGSTGELFF. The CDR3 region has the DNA TGCGCCAGCAGACGTGCCGGGACAGGGAGCACCGGGGAGCTGTTTTTT.

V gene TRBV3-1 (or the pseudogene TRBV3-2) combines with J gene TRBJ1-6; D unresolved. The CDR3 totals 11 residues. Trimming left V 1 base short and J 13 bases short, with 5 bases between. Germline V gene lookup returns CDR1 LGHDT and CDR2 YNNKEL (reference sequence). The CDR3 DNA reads TGTGCCAGCAGCCAAGGAGCCCCCCTCCACTTT. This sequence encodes CASSQGAPLHF.

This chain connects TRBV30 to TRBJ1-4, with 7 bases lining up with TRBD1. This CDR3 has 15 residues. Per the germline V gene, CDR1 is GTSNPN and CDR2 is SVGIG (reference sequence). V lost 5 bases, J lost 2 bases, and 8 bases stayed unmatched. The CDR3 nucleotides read TGTGCCTGGGCAGAGACAGGGCCGACTAATGAAAAACTGTTTTTT. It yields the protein CAWAETGPTNEKLFF.

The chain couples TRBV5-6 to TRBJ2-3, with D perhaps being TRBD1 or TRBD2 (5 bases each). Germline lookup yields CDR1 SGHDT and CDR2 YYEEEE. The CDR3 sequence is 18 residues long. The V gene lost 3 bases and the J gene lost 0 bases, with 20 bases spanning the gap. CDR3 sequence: CASSSRGTGRASTDTQYF. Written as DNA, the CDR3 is TGTGCCAGCAGCTCTCGGGGAACAGGACGGGCGAGCACAGATACGCAGTATTTT.

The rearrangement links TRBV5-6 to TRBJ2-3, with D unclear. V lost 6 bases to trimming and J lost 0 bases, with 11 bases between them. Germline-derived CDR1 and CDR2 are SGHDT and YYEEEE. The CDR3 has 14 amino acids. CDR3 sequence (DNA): TGTGCCAGCACCTCGACACTTAGCACAGATACGCAGTATTTT. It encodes CASTSTLSTDTQYF. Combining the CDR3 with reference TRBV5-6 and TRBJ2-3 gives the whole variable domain DAGVTQSPTHLIKTRGQQVTLRCSPKSGHDTVSWYQQALGQGPQFIFQYYEEEERQRGNFPDRFSGHQFPNYSSELNVNALLLGDSALYLCASTSTLSTDTQYFGPGTRLTVL.

The CDR3 is CASSLSPPGQGGRYGYTF. Written as DNA, the CDR3 is TGCGCCAGCAGTTTGTCGCCCCCAGGACAGGGAGGACGCTATGGCTACACCTTC. The chain combines TRBV5-1 with TRBJ1-2, with 8 bases matching TRBD1. The V gene's germline CDR1 is SGHRS and CDR2 YFSETQ. The junction had 19 bases not matched to a gene; V was cut back by 5 bases and J by 4 bases. The CDR3 extends over 18 amino acids.

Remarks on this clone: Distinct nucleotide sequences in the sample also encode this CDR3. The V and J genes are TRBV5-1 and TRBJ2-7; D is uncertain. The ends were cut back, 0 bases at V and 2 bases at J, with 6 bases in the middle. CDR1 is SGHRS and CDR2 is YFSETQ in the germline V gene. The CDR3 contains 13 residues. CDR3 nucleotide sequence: TGCGCCAGCAGCTTGGTCTCTCCCTACGAGCAGTACTTC. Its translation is CASSLVSPYEQYF.

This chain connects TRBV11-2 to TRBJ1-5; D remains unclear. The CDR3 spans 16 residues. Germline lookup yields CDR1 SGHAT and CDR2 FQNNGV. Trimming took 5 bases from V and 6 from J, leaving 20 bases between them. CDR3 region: CASSRWASSPGQPQHF. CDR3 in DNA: TGTGCCAGCAGCCGGTGGGCGTCCAGTCCCGGTCAGCCCCAGCATTTT.

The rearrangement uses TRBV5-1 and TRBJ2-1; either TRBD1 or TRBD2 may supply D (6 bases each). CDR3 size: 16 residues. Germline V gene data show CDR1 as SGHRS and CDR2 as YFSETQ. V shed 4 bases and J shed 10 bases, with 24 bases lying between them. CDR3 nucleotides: TGCGCCAGCAGCGAGATGGGGGGACACACGCCTTCGGAGCAGTTCTTC. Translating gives CASSEMGGHTPSEQFF.

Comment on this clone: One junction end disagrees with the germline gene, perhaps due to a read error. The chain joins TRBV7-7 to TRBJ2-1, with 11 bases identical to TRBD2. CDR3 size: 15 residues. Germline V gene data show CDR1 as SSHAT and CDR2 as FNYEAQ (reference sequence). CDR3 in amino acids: CASSPGLAAYNEQFF. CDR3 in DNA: TGTGCTAGCAGCCCGGGACTAGCGGCCTACAATGAGCAGTTCTTC.

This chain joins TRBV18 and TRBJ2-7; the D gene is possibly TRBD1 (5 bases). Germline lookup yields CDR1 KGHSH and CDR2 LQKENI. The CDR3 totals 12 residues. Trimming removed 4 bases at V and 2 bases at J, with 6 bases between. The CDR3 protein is CASSQGTYEQYF. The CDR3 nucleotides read TGTGCCAGCTCACAGGGGACCTACGAGCAGTACTTC.

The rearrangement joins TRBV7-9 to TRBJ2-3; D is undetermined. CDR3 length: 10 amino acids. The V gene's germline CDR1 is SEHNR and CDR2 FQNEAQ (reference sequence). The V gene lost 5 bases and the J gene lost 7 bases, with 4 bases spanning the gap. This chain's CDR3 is CASSHNTQYF. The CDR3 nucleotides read TGTGCCAGCAGCCACAATACGCAGTATTTT.

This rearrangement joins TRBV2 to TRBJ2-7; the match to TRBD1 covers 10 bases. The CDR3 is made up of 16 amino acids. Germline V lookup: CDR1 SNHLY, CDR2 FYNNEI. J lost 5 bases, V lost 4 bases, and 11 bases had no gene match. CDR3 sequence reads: CASSVDRGHLRNEQYF. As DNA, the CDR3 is TGTGCCAGCAGTGTTGACAGGGGGCATCTTCGGAACGAGCAGTACTTC.